A selection of T cell receptor beta chains follows, all from one sample in a study of T-cell reconstitution after alpha-beta-depleted transplantation in children. One entry per CDR3 protein results from TCRdb running MiXCR on the PCR reads. The repertoire has about a million distinct CDR3 sequences, around 30% of them found once; the top ten carry roughly 30%. Here the sequenced sample was PBMCs, mostly from graft donor cells, taken 360 days after TCRalphabeta/CD19-depleted stem cell transplant. Every receptor here comes from a boy under two years old who had a stem cell transplant for SCID, so the T cells may come from the graft donor. Both conserved end residues are part of each CDR3. Each record gives: J gene, clone size, V gene, CDR3 protein. Clone size appears in some rows only: once, few, many, or a class for an expanded clone.

j_call: TRBJ2-5
clone_size: NA
v_call: TRBV7-2
cdr3_aa: CASSRLGQYQETQYF

j_call: TRBJ1-1
clone_size: once
v_call: TRBV12-3/TRBV12-4
cdr3_aa: CASRPGTGVEAFF

j_call: TRBJ2-5
clone_size: few
v_call: TRBV4-2
cdr3_aa: CASSQGEALGETQYF

j_call: TRBJ2-2
clone_size: few
v_call: TRBV6-5
cdr3_aa: CASSTGMNPGELFF

j_call: TRBJ1-2
clone_size: NA
v_call: TRBV12-3/TRBV12-4
cdr3_aa: CASGTGTGTHGYTF

j_call: TRBJ1-1
clone_size: NA
v_call: TRBV20-1
cdr3_aa: CSARARGTGPMRNTEAFF

j_call: TRBJ2-6
clone_size: few
v_call: TRBV12-3/TRBV12-4
cdr3_aa: CASSTRQTGANVLTF

j_call: TRBJ2-5
clone_size: NA
v_call: TRBV11-2
cdr3_aa: CASSLVWVSGGTQETQYF

j_call: TRBJ2-3
clone_size: few
v_call: TRBV28
cdr3_aa: CASSGTGGGDTQYF

j_call: TRBJ2-6
clone_size: few
v_call: TRBV12-3/TRBV12-4
cdr3_aa: CASSPRQGSVLTF

j_call: TRBJ2-2
clone_size: few
v_call: TRBV5-6
cdr3_aa: CASSLSGVGTGELFF

j_call: TRBJ1-5
clone_size: few
v_call: TRBV19
cdr3_aa: CASSYGTANQPQHF

j_call: TRBJ2-1
clone_size: few
v_call: TRBV5-4
cdr3_aa: CASTPTDYNEQFF

j_call: TRBJ2-7
clone_size: NA
v_call: TRBV12-3/TRBV12-4
cdr3_aa: CATSSGPYEQYF

j_call: TRBJ1-1
clone_size: few
v_call: TRBV4-2
cdr3_aa: CASSQGTGAAFF

j_call: TRBJ2-3
clone_size: few
v_call: TRBV3-1
cdr3_aa: CASSPGLQPGSTQYF

j_call: TRBJ2-2
clone_size: NA
v_call: TRBV20-1
cdr3_aa: CSARGFDTGELFF

j_call: TRBJ2-3
clone_size: NA
v_call: TRBV27
cdr3_aa: CASSLLYLAGGHTDTQYF

j_call: TRBJ2-3
clone_size: NA
v_call: TRBV20-1
cdr3_aa: CSARLAGGYRTDTQYF

j_call: TRBJ2-1
clone_size: NA
v_call: TRBV28
cdr3_aa: CASSSPQGLYEQFF

j_call: TRBJ2-7
clone_size: NA
v_call: TRBV15
cdr3_aa: CATSRDRGRGYEQYF

j_call: TRBJ2-7
clone_size: once
v_call: TRBV7-9
cdr3_aa: CASSLAGRARWQYF

j_call: TRBJ2-1
clone_size: NA
v_call: TRBV11-2
cdr3_aa: CASSLRALWDRDYNEQFF

j_call: TRBJ2-7
clone_size: few
v_call: TRBV28
cdr3_aa: CASSLFGKGREQYF

j_call: TRBJ1-5
clone_size: few
v_call: TRBV9
cdr3_aa: CASSPGTGPQGPQHF

j_call: TRBJ2-1
clone_size: NA
v_call: TRBV10-2
cdr3_aa: CASSDRSGGHYNEQFF

j_call: TRBJ2-7
clone_size: NA
v_call: TRBV12-3/TRBV12-4
cdr3_aa: CASSQPFKTQGPYEQYF

j_call: TRBJ2-5
clone_size: NA
v_call: TRBV20-1
cdr3_aa: CSARQGAMETQYF

j_call: TRBJ1-1
clone_size: many
v_call: TRBV5-1
cdr3_aa: CASSLDRTTEAFF

j_call: TRBJ1-1
clone_size: NA
v_call: TRBV6-1
cdr3_aa: CASRPRGAIMNTEAFF

j_call: TRBJ2-2
clone_size: few
v_call: TRBV27
cdr3_aa: CASKRQGAGELFF

j_call: TRBJ2-7
clone_size: few
v_call: TRBV12-3/TRBV12-4
cdr3_aa: CASSRQGWTYEQYF

j_call: TRBJ1-3
clone_size: NA
v_call: TRBV30
cdr3_aa: CAWTTGHSGNTIYF

j_call: TRBJ2-5
clone_size: NA
v_call: TRBV20-1
cdr3_aa: CSASERGGLVETQYF

j_call: TRBJ1-1
clone_size: few
v_call: TRBV12-3/TRBV12-4
cdr3_aa: CASSLGNRVVSEAFF

j_call: TRBJ2-1
clone_size: once
v_call: TRBV3-1
cdr3_aa: CASSQGQGGAEQFF

j_call: TRBJ2-3
clone_size: few
v_call: TRBV6-6
cdr3_aa: CASSENRGDTQYF

j_call: TRBJ1-3
clone_size: NA
v_call: TRBV28
cdr3_aa: CASIQGGAGYTIYF

j_call: TRBJ2-7
clone_size: NA
v_call: TRBV12-3/TRBV12-4
cdr3_aa: CASSLRGQGASEQYF

j_call: TRBJ1-5
clone_size: NA
v_call: TRBV5-6
cdr3_aa: CASSLWQGATQPQHF

j_call: TRBJ2-2
clone_size: NA
v_call: TRBV27
cdr3_aa: CASSYSGGGTGELFF

j_call: TRBJ2-1
clone_size: few
v_call: TRBV5-5
cdr3_aa: CASSYLAGGSYNEQFF

j_call: TRBJ2-4
clone_size: NA
v_call: TRBV5-1
cdr3_aa: CASSLRAAKNIQYF

j_call: TRBJ2-2
clone_size: NA
v_call: TRBV5-1
cdr3_aa: CASRGTGLAGELFF

j_call: TRBJ1-2
clone_size: NA
v_call: TRBV4-1
cdr3_aa: CASSQVFGVQRGYTF

j_call: TRBJ1-4
clone_size: few
v_call: TRBV20-1
cdr3_aa: CSAREDRVVGEKLFF

j_call: TRBJ2-7
clone_size: NA
v_call: TRBV28
cdr3_aa: CASSPSGTGSSYEQYF

j_call: TRBJ2-1
clone_size: few
v_call: TRBV5-5
cdr3_aa: CASSSGMNDNEQFF

j_call: TRBJ1-2
clone_size: NA
v_call: TRBV27
cdr3_aa: CASRWTGTNYGYTF

j_call: TRBJ1-5
clone_size: few
v_call: TRBV12-3/TRBV12-4
cdr3_aa: CASSSRQGGYQPQHF